Sequencing of this TCR beta chain was carried out in a study of technical replicates of blood from several donors. TCRdb's table, derived via immunoSEQ multiplex PCR, lists solely in-frame clones and lacks some. The data show tens of thousands of clones, around 97% seen once. The CDR3 loop spans 15 amino acids. Germline V gene sequence: CDR1 SGHRS, CDR2 YFSETQ. With 8 bases removed from V and 0 bases from J, the gap between germline ends came to 17 bases. This TCR was sampled from a human donor in good health. This chain joins TRBV5-1 and TRBJ2-5; maybe TRBD1 (6 bases). The specimen was T cells isolated from PBMCs. The CDR3 reads CASAGQGLHQETQYF. In nucleotides, the CDR3 is TGCGCCAGTGCGGGTCAGGGGCTACACCAAGAGACCCAGTACTTC.